Listed below are T cell receptor beta chains from one sample, sequenced in a study of blood T cell repertoires in COVID-19. The method was immunoSEQ multiplex PCR; TCRdb's version includes in-frame clones alone and lacks a portion of them. The data hold 75,000 to 90,000 clones, with over 70% observed a single time. The specimen was peripheral blood. The receptors come from a man of 80 years or more with acute or convalescent COVID-19. The CDR3 runs from the conserved cysteine through the conserved F or W. Each record gives: D gene, V gene, J gene, clone size, CDR3 DNA, CDR3 protein. The D gene is left open where the match is weak. For some rows the clone size is stated as once, few or many, or as a class when expanded; others skip it.

D gene: .; V gene: TRBV5-8; J gene: TRBJ1-6; clone size: .; CDR3 DNA: TGTGCCAGCAGCCTCGGCGCCCGGGTCTTT; CDR3 protein: CASSLGARVF
D gene: .; V gene: TRBV19; J gene: TRBJ2-5; clone size: .; CDR3 DNA: TGTGCCAGTAGCCCGACCGGGCCCCAAGGAGGAGAGACCCAGTACTTC; CDR3 protein: CASSPTGPQGGETQYF
D gene: .; V gene: TRBV18; J gene: TRBJ1-4; clone size: .; CDR3 DNA: TGTGCCAGCTCACCCGACACCTATACAGCAGAAAAACTGTTTTTT; CDR3 protein: CASSPDTYTAEKLFF
D gene: .; V gene: TRBV13; J gene: TRBJ2-7; clone size: .; CDR3 DNA: TGTGCCAGCAGCTCCTTCCGGGACTTTTCCTACGAGCAGTACTTC; CDR3 protein: CASSSFRDFSYEQYF
D gene: .; V gene: TRBV6-1; J gene: TRBJ1-3; clone size: .; CDR3 DNA: TGTGCCAGCAGTGGGGAGTACACAGGGCATTCCTCTGGAAACACCATATATTTT; CDR3 protein: CASSGEYTGHSSGNTIYF
D gene: .; V gene: TRBV11-2; J gene: TRBJ1-2; clone size: .; CDR3 DNA: TGTGCCAGCAGCACCGGAGACAGGAGTGCCGATGGCTACACCTTC; CDR3 protein: CASSTGDRSADGYTF
D gene: TRBD1; V gene: TRBV3-1/TRBV3-2; J gene: TRBJ1-6; clone size: .; CDR3 DNA: TGTGCCAGCAGCTCCAGACAGGGGTATAATTCACCCCTCCACTTT; CDR3 protein: CASSSRQGYNSPLHF
D gene: TRBD2; V gene: TRBV15; J gene: TRBJ2-1; clone size: .; CDR3 DNA: TGTGCCACCAGCAGACCTAGGGGCGGGGGGAACTCCTACAATGAGCAGTTCTTC; CDR3 protein: CATSRPRGGGNSYNEQFF
D gene: TRBD1; V gene: TRBV5-1; J gene: TRBJ1-2; clone size: .; CDR3 DNA: TGCGCCAGCAGCATGACAGGGACAGACTATGGCTACACCTTC; CDR3 protein: CASSMTGTDYGYTF
D gene: .; V gene: TRBV12-5; J gene: TRBJ1-1; clone size: few; CDR3 DNA: TGTGCTAGTGGTTTGCCCGGGGTGGGGGAAGCTTTCTTT; CDR3 protein: CASGLPGVGEAFF
D gene: .; V gene: TRBV30; J gene: TRBJ2-5; clone size: once; CDR3 DNA: TGTGCCTGGAGTGTAAGTCGGTTTATCGAGACCCAGTACTTC; CDR3 protein: CAWSVSRFIETQYF
D gene: TRBD1; V gene: TRBV5-4; J gene: TRBJ1-3; clone size: .; CDR3 DNA: TGTGCCAGCAGCTTGGGGGACAGTTACTCTGGAAACACCATATATTTT; CDR3 protein: CASSLGDSYSGNTIYF
D gene: .; V gene: TRBV6-4; J gene: TRBJ1-1; clone size: once; CDR3 DNA: TGTGCCAGCAGTGCACAGAGAAACACTGAAGCTTTCTTT; CDR3 protein: CASSAQRNTEAFF
D gene: TRBD1; V gene: TRBV7-2; J gene: TRBJ1-1; clone size: .; CDR3 DNA: TGTGCCAGCAGCGGACAGGGGGCGTCCACTGAAGCTTTCTTT; CDR3 protein: CASSGQGASTEAFF
D gene: .; V gene: TRBV9; J gene: TRBJ1-1; clone size: once; CDR3 DNA: TGTGCCAGCAGCCCTCAGACAGGCCTCACTGAAGCTTTCTTT; CDR3 protein: CASSPQTGLTEAFF
D gene: TRBD2; V gene: TRBV4-1; J gene: TRBJ2-1; clone size: .; CDR3 DNA: TGCGCCAGCACCACCACTAGCGGGACTTACAATGAGCAGTTCTTC; CDR3 protein: CASTTTSGTYNEQFF
D gene: TRBD1; V gene: TRBV18; J gene: TRBJ2-2; clone size: .; CDR3 DNA: TGTGCCAGCTCAACAGGGGGTACCACCGGGGAGCTGTTTTTT; CDR3 protein: CASSTGGTTGELFF
D gene: .; V gene: TRBV5-1; J gene: TRBJ2-2; clone size: .; CDR3 DNA: TGCGCCAGCGGGGCAGGACAGAACACCGGGGAGCTGTTTTTT; CDR3 protein: CASGAGQNTGELFF
D gene: TRBD1; V gene: TRBV27; J gene: TRBJ1-2; clone size: .; CDR3 DNA: TGTGCCAGCAGTTCACAGACAGGGACTAACTATGGCTACACCTTC; CDR3 protein: CASSSQTGTNYGYTF
D gene: .; V gene: TRBV6-5; J gene: TRBJ1-3; clone size: .; CDR3 DNA: TGTGCCAGCAGTTACTCGGGGAGCTCTGGAAACACCATATATTTT; CDR3 protein: CASSYSGSSGNTIYF
D gene: .; V gene: TRBV30; J gene: TRBJ1-2; clone size: .; CDR3 DNA: TGTGCCTGGAGCCCTATGCCTTATGGCTACACCTTC; CDR3 protein: CAWSPMPYGYTF
D gene: .; V gene: TRBV11-2; J gene: TRBJ1-4; clone size: .; CDR3 DNA: TGTGCCAGCAGCTCAAATGTACAGGGTCACAGGAGGGAAAAACTGTTTTTT; CDR3 protein: CASSSNVQGHRREKLFF
D gene: .; V gene: TRBV3-1/TRBV3-2; J gene: TRBJ1-5; clone size: .; CDR3 DNA: TGTGCCAGCAGCCAAGATCGGGGGATGGGGCCCCAGCATTTT; CDR3 protein: CASSQDRGMGPQHF
D gene: .; V gene: TRBV3-1/TRBV3-2; J gene: TRBJ1-6; clone size: .; CDR3 DNA: TGTGCCAGCAGCCAAAGCAGGGGCAATTCACCCCTCCACTTT; CDR3 protein: CASSQSRGNSPLHF
D gene: .; V gene: TRBV19; J gene: TRBJ1-5; clone size: .; CDR3 DNA: TGTGCCAGTCGGTCGGGGGGCGGCAATCAGCCCCAGCATTTT; CDR3 protein: CASRSGGGNQPQHF
D gene: .; V gene: TRBV3-1/TRBV3-2; J gene: TRBJ1-6; clone size: .; CDR3 DNA: TGTGCCAGCAGCCGTCAGAGCCAGGGTATGAGATCACCCCTCCACTTT; CDR3 protein: CASSRQSQGMRSPLHF
D gene: TRBD2; V gene: TRBV6-6; J gene: TRBJ2-3; clone size: .; CDR3 DNA: TGTGCCAGCAGGACTAGCGGGAGGGCCCCCACAGATACGCAGTATTTT; CDR3 protein: CASRTSGRAPTDTQYF
D gene: .; V gene: TRBV6-1; J gene: TRBJ1-5; clone size: once; CDR3 DNA: TGTGCCAGCAGTGAAGCGGGGGGAGGCCAGCCCCAGCATTTT; CDR3 protein: CASSEAGGGQPQHF
D gene: .; V gene: TRBV7-6; J gene: TRBJ1-4; clone size: .; CDR3 DNA: TGTGCCAGCAGCCGAGACATTGCAACTAATGAAAAACTGTTTTTT; CDR3 protein: CASSRDIATNEKLFF
D gene: TRBD2; V gene: TRBV19; J gene: TRBJ2-1; clone size: .; CDR3 DNA: TGTGCCAGTAGTATCCCCCGGACTAGCGGGGGAGTCAATGAGCAGTTCTTC; CDR3 protein: CASSIPRTSGGVNEQFF
D gene: .; V gene: TRBV14; J gene: TRBJ1-1; clone size: .; CDR3 DNA: TGTGCCAGCAGCCAATCCCGGGGGATTTTGAACACTGAAGCTTTCTTT; CDR3 protein: CASSQSRGILNTEAFF
D gene: TRBD2; V gene: TRBV11-2; J gene: TRBJ2-1; clone size: .; CDR3 DNA: TGTGCCAGCAGCTTAGTCGGGCTAGCGGGAAATGAGCAGTTCTTC; CDR3 protein: CASSLVGLAGNEQFF
D gene: .; V gene: TRBV27; J gene: TRBJ1-6; clone size: .; CDR3 DNA: TGTGCCAGCAGCAGGGGCATTGATTCACCCCTCCACTTT; CDR3 protein: CASSRGIDSPLHF
D gene: TRBD1; V gene: TRBV6-5; J gene: TRBJ2-2; clone size: .; CDR3 DNA: TGTGCCAGCAGTTACCGGACAGGGGGCGCGTCCGGGGAGCTGTTTTTT; CDR3 protein: CASSYRTGGASGELFF
D gene: TRBD1; V gene: TRBV4-1; J gene: TRBJ1-5; clone size: .; CDR3 DNA: TGCGCCAGCAGCCAAGTGGGTGACAGGGGAACTCAGCCCCAGCATTTT; CDR3 protein: CASSQVGDRGTQPQHF
D gene: .; V gene: TRBV9; J gene: TRBJ2-4; clone size: .; CDR3 DNA: TGTGCCAGCATTCAGTTAGCGACTATAGCCAAAAACATTCAGTACTTC; CDR3 protein: CASIQLATIAKNIQYF
D gene: .; V gene: TRBV2; J gene: TRBJ1-5; clone size: .; CDR3 DNA: TGTGCCAGCAGTGAGCTAACAGTAACAAATCAGCCCCAGCATTTT; CDR3 protein: CASSELTVTNQPQHF
D gene: TRBD1; V gene: TRBV20-1; J gene: TRBJ2-2; clone size: once; CDR3 DNA: TGCAGTGCTAGTACGGACAGGGGGGCCGGGGAGCTGTTTTTT; CDR3 protein: CSASTDRGAGELFF
D gene: TRBD1; V gene: TRBV15; J gene: TRBJ1-4; clone size: once; CDR3 DNA: TGTGCCACCAGCAGCTTGACAGGGAAGTACGAAAAACTGTTTTTT; CDR3 protein: CATSSLTGKYEKLFF